This T cell receptor beta chain appears in the sequencing data of a study of CXCR3-negative and CXCR3-positive naive CD8 T cells. Concerning this clonotype itself: Antigen specificity is unknown.

It was by 5' RACE with UMI labels that the TRB cDNA libraries were prepared. TCRdb re-called the 5' RACE reads, yielding one record per CDR3 amino acid sequence without DNA. The listing records approximately 140,000 distinct CDR3 sequences. Study-wide findings and caveats: Higher TRB CDR3 hydrophobicity marked CXCR3-positive naive cells relative to CXCR3-negative naive cells.

Material: naive CXCR3+ CD8+ T cells from blood. Subset of the sample: CD45RO-CCR7+CD27+CD95- naive CD8+ T cells expressing CXCR3 (TNR3+). This receptor was obtained from a human donor in good health. Some clones in this sample may be carry-over from other donors' samples.

This CDR3 is CASRTRTGANVLTF. The chain employs TRBV7-8 and TRBJ2-6; absent DNA, TCRdb's TRBD2 call cannot be checked. Germline CDR1 and CDR2: SGHVS and FQNEAQ. This CDR3 has 14 residues.